One and the same sample provided the 17 T cell receptor beta chains below, sequenced in a study of T cells after yellow fever vaccination. One entry per CDR3 protein, called by TCRdb with MiXCR from the 5' RACE reads. This sample has some 340,000 distinct CDR3 sequences, with over 4% found just once. The sample consisted of PBMCs, taken 5 days after the yellow fever booster vaccination. The receptors derive from a man younger than 35 who received the YFV17D yellow fever vaccine.

The CDR3 DNA reads as TGTGCCAGCAGCCGCGTTTCCGAGTACACCGGGGAGCTGTTTTTT. It codes for CASSRVSEYTGELFF. The gene calls are TRBV6-2 or TRBV6-3 and TRBJ2-2; no definite D call. From germline, CDR1 is MNHEY and CDR2 SVGEGT. This CDR3 has 15 residues. Trimming pared 6 bases from V and 3 bases from J, leaving 14 bases between.

CDR3 residues: CASSRGFFSGANVLTF. The CDR3 DNA follows: TGTGCCAGCAGCCGAGGATTCTTCTCTGGGGCCAACGTCCTGACTTTC. The chain combines TRBV7-9 with TRBJ2-6; D is uncertain. Germline-derived CDR1 and CDR2 are SEHNR and FQNEAQ (reference sequence). The germline V and J ends were trimmed by 5 bases and 0 bases, with 11 bases remaining between them. The CDR3 loop spans 16 amino acids.

The V call is TRBV7-6, the J call TRBJ1-1; 8 positions agree with TRBD1. In germline, CDR1 is SGHVS, CDR2 FNYEAQ. This CDR3 is 17 amino acids long. The J segment lost 5 bases and the V segment lost 0 bases, leaving 11 bases of the junction unmatched. For the CDR3, the DNA is TGTGCCAGCAGCTTAGCGCGGGGCTCAGGGGGCTCGACTGAAGCTTTCTTT. This codes for CASSLARGSGGSTEAFF.

In its sample, this clonotype was seen many times. The DNA of the CDR3 is TGTGCCAGCTCACCTGGGACATCTGGAAACACCATATATTTT. It encodes CASSPGTSGNTIYF. The V gene is TRBV18, the J gene TRBJ1-3, with a tentative D call TRBD1 (6 bases). Germline values: CDR1 KGHSH, CDR2 LQKENI. The length of the CDR3 is 14 residues. Trimming shortened V by 3 bases and J by 1 base, and 7 bases separated the two germline ends.

This chain joins TRBV20-1 and TRBJ2-1; tentatively, D is TRBD2 (5 bases). Germline CDR1 and CDR2: DFQATT and SNEGSKA (reference sequence). Trimming cost V 6 bases and J 1 base, with 13 bases left between them. This CDR3 contains 14 residues. DNA for the CDR3: TGCAGTGCCCGGCGGACGGGGTCCTACAATGAGCAGTTCTTC. Its protein product is CSARRTGSYNEQFF.

This clonotype was seen at least ten times. The chain combines TRBV4-2 with TRBJ1-5; D not resolved. Trimming removed 1 base from V and 2 bases from J, with 15 bases in between. Germline V lookup: CDR1 LGHNA, CDR2 YNFKEQ. The CDR3 contains 17 residues. The CDR3 protein is CASSQAAATGGNQPQHF. In nucleotides, the CDR3 is TGTGCCAGCAGCCAAGCGGCAGCCACCGGAGGCAATCAGCCCCAGCATTTT.

This clonotype appeared a few times. The chain employs TRBV20-1 and TRBJ2-5; 9 nucleotides align to TRBD2. The CDR3 totals 13 residues. With V trimmed by 5 bases and J by 4 bases, 5 bases remained unmatched. Germline CDR1 reads DFQATT; CDR2 reads SNEGSKA (reference sequence). The CDR3 sequence: CSAGPSGVETQYF. The CDR3 bases are TGCAGTGCTGGGCCTAGCGGGGTAGAGACCCAGTACTTC.

The rearrangement joins TRBV5-1 to TRBJ1-6, with 7 bases aligning to TRBD1. CDR1 is SGHRS, CDR2 YFSETQ, per germline. The CDR3 extends over 16 amino acids. V was pared by 0 bases and J by 9 bases, with 9 bases of the junction left unmatched. CDR3: CASSLEGRGLGSPLHF. The CDR3 DNA follows: TGCGCCAGCAGCTTGGAGGGCAGGGGGTTGGGTTCACCCCTCCACTTT.

In its sample, this clonotype was seen a few times. The chain carries TRBV3-1 and TRBJ2-5; possibly TRBD2 for D (6 bases). The V end was cut by 1 base, the J end by 4 bases, with 19 bases between. The germline V gene has CDR1 LGHDT and CDR2 YNNKEL (reference sequence). This CDR3 contains 17 residues. The chain's CDR3 is CASSQASGREASETQYF. Written as DNA, the CDR3 is TGTGCCAGCAGCCAAGCTTCGGGCAGGGAGGCTTCAGAGACCCAGTACTTC.

The rearrangement uses TRBV7-8 and TRBJ1-1; D is ambiguous. The V gene lost 4 bases and the J gene lost 7 bases, with 13 bases spanning the gap. The CDR3 loop spans 13 amino acids. From germline, CDR1 is SGHVS and CDR2 FQNEAQ. CDR3 sequence (DNA): TGTGCCAGCAGCTCCCTCTTAATGGGTGAAGCTTTCTTT. Its protein is CASSSLLMGEAFF. Full variable domain (missing parts from reference TRBV7-8 and TRBJ1-1): GAGVSQSPRYKVAKRGQDVALRCDPISGHVSLFWYQQALGQGPEFLTYFQNEAQLDKSGLPSDRFFAERPEGSVSTLKIQRTQQEDSAVYLCASSSLLMGEAFFGQGTRLTVV.

This clonotype was picked up a small number of times. The chain employs TRBV18 and TRBJ2-2; D perhaps matches TRBD2 (5 bases). The CDR3 contains 15 residues. Germline lookup yields CDR1 KGHSH and CDR2 LQKENI. Between the trimmed V and J ends, which lost 1 base and 0 bases, there was a span of 6 bases. CDR3 nucleotide sequence: TGTGCCAGCTCACCACGAGGGTCGAACACCGGGGAGCTGTTTTTT. Protein: CASSPRGSNTGELFF.

The chain uses TRBV7-8 and TRBJ2-7; TRBD1 is a possible D gene (5 bases). Germline CDR1 reads SGHVS; CDR2 reads FQNEAQ. V lost 8 bases and J lost 4, with 18 bases in between. The CDR3 loop spans 14 amino acids. CDR3 loop: CASCRSGMEYEQYV. For the CDR3, the DNA is TGTGCCAGCTGTAGGTCAGGGATGGAGTACGAGCAGTACGTC.

This clonotype was seen a few times. The genes are TRBV28 and TRBJ2-5; 8 bases map to TRBD2. V shed 10 bases and J 8 bases; nucleotides not matched to a gene: 9. This CDR3 has 12 residues. Germline V gives CDR1 MDHEN, CDR2 SYDVKM. CDR3 bases: TGTGCCACACTTACGGGGGGGCGAACCCAGTACTTC. This encodes CATLTGGRTQYF.

This clonotype showed up just a few times. CDR3 residues: CASSFLPVFSGDNEQFF. CDR3 in DNA: TGTGCCAGCAGCTTCCTTCCCGTCTTTAGCGGGGACAATGAGCAGTTCTTC. The V call is TRBV7-6, the J call TRBJ2-1; TRBD2 aligns across 8 bases. The CDR3 extends over 17 amino acids. The V gene's germline CDR1 is SGHVS and CDR2 FNYEAQ. V trimming: 3 bases; J trimming: 5 bases; junction bases outside the gene matches: 12.

This clonotype showed up just a few times. The rearrangement joins TRBV29-1 to TRBJ2-2, with unresolved D. The CDR3 has 15 amino acids. The V end lost 6 bases, the J end lost 0 bases, and 14 bases lay between the germline ends. The germline V gene has CDR1 SQVTM and CDR2 ANQGSEA. CDR3 in DNA: TGCAGCGTACGCGTCGGCCATACGAACACCGGGGAGCTGTTTTTT. Amino acids: CSVRVGHTNTGELFF.

About this clonotype itself: Germline is not matched at one junction end, which may reflect a read error. The chain is built from TRBV10-3 and TRBJ2-1; 8 bases fit TRBD2. Germline V lookup: CDR1 ENHRY, CDR2 SYGVKD. The CDR3 contains 16 residues. The CDR3, as DNA: TGTGCCATCACCGGATCGGGGGGGGGAACACTCAATGAGCAGATCTTC. As protein: CAITGSGGGTLNEQIF.

Many counts were recorded for this clonotype. The rearrangement joins TRBV20-1 to TRBJ1-4; no clear D. There are 12 residues in the CDR3. Trimming removed 3 bases from V and 8 bases from J, with 10 bases in between. Per germline, CDR1 DFQATT and CDR2 SNEGSKA (reference sequence). Here the CDR3 reads CSASATTEKLFF. In DNA, the CDR3 is TGCAGTGCTAGTGCTACGACAGAAAAACTGTTTTTT.